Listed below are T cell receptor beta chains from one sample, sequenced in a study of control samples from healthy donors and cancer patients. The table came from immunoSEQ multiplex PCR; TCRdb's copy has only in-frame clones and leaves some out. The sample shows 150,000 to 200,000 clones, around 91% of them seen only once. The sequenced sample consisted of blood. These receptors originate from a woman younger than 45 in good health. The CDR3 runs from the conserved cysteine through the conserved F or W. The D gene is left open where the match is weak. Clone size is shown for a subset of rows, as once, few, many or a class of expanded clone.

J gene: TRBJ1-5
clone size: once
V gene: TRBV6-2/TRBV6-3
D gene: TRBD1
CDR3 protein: CASSYSGQGAQPQHF
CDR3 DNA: TGTGCCAGCAGTTACTCCGGACAGGGGGCTCAGCCCCAGCATTTT

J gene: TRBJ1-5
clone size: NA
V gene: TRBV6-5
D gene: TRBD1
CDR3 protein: CASKKGTGGDQPQHF
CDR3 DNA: TGTGCCAGCAAAAAAGGGACAGGGGGCGATCAGCCCCAGCATTTT

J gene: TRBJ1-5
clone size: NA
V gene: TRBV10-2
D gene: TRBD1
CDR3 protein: CASSDRTGGQPQHF
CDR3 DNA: TGCGCCAGCAGTGACCGGACAGGGGGGCAGCCCCAGCATTTT

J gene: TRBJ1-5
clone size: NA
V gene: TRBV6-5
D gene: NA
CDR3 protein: CASSPRGRGNQPQHF
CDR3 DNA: TGTGCCAGCAGCCCCCGGGGGCGGGGCAATCAGCCCCAGCATTTT

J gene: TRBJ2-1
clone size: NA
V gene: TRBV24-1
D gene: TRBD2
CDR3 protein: CATSDPKREGYNEQFF
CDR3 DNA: TGTGCCACCAGTGATCCCAAGCGGGAGGGCTACAATGAGCAGTTCTTC

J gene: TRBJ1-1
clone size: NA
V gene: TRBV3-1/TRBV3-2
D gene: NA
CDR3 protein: CASSQDMESEAFF
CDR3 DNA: TGTGCCAGCAGCCAAGATATGGAGAGTGAAGCTTTCTTT

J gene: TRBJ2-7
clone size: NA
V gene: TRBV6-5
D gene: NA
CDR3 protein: CASTESGWSSYEQYF
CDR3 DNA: TGTGCCAGCACGGAAAGCGGGTGGAGCTCCTACGAGCAGTACTTC

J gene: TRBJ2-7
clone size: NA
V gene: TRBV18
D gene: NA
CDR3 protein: CASSPDGLGEQYF
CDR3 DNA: TGTGCCAGCTCACCCGACGGCCTCGGCGAGCAGTACTTC

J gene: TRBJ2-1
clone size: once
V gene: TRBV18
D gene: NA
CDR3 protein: CASSRGGFYNEQFF
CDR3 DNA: TGTGCCAGCTCACGGGGGGGCTTTTACAATGAGCAGTTCTTC

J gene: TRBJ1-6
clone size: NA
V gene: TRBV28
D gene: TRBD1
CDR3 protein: CASRTRDRASPLHF
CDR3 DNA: TGTGCCAGCAGGACCCGGGACAGGGCTTCACCCCTCCACTTT

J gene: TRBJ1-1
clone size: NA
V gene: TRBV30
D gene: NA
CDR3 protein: CAWSVYGGRTEAFF
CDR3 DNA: TGTGCCTGGAGTGTATACGGGGGCCGCACTGAAGCTTTCTTT

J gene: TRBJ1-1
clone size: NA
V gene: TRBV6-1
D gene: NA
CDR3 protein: CASSEHHRENEAFF
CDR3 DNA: TGTGCCAGCAGTGAGCATCACAGGGAAAATGAAGCTTTCTTT

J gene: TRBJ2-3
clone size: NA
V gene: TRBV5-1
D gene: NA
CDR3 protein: CASSRGTVGTDTQYF
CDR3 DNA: TGCGCCAGCAGCCGCGGGACGGTCGGCACAGATACGCAGTATTTT

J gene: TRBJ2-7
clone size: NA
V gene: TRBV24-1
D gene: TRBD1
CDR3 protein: CAHDRGVYEQYF
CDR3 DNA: TGTGCCCATGACAGGGGGGTCTACGAGCAGTACTTC

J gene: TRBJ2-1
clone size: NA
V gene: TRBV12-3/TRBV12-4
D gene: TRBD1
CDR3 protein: CASSGTGNNEQFF
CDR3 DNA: TGTGCCAGTTCCGGGACAGGGAACAATGAGCAGTTCTTC

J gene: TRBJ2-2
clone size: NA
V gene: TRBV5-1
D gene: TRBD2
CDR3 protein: CASSLDGGADTGELFF
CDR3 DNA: TGCGCCAGCAGCTTGGACGGGGGGGCCGACACCGGGGAGCTGTTTTTT

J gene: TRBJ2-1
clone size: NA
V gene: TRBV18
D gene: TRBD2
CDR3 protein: CASSPPTGGEQFF
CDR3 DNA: TGTGCCAGCTCACCACCGACGGGGGGTGAGCAGTTCTTC

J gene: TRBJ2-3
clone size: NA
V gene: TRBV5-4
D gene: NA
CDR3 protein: CASSLASGSHLTDTQYF
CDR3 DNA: TGTGCCAGCAGCTTGGCCTCGGGGTCACATCTCACAGATACGCAGTATTTT

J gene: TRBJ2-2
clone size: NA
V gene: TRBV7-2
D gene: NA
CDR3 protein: CASSLGGSTGELFF
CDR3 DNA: TGTGCCAGCAGCTTAGGCGGGTCCACCGGGGAGCTGTTTTTT

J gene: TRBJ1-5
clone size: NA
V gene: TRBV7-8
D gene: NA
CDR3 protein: CASSLRESNQPQHF
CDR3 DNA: TGTGCCAGCAGCTTAAGGGAGAGCAATCAGCCCCAGCATTTT

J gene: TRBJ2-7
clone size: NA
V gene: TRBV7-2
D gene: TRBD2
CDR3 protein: CASSPSGRVYEQYF
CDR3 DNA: TGTGCCAGCAGCCCTAGCGGGAGAGTTTACGAGCAGTACTTC

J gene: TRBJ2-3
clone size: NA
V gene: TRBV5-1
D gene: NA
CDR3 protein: CASSLRGDTDTQYF
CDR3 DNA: TGCGCCAGCAGCTTGAGAGGGGACACAGATACGCAGTATTTT

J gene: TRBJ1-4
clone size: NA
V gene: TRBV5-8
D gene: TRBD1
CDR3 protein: CASRAGQGVWEKLFF
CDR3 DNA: TGTGCCAGCAGAGCCGGACAGGGTGTCTGGGAAAAACTGTTTTTT

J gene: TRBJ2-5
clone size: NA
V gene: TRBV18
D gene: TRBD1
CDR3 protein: CASSPLTGGQETQYF
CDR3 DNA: TGTGCCAGCTCACCACTGACAGGGGGGCAAGAGACCCAGTACTTC

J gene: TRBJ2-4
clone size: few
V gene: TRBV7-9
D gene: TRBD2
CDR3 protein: CASSLGTSGRIAKNIQYF
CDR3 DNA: TGTGCCAGCAGCTTAGGGACTAGCGGGAGGATAGCCAAAAACATTCAGTACTTC

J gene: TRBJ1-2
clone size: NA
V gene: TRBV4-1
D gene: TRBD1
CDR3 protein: CASSQAGQGGGYTF
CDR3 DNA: TGCGCCAGCAGCCAAGCTGGACAGGGTGGTGGCTACACCTTC

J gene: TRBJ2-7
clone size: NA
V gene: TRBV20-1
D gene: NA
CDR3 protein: CSAQGPYEQYF
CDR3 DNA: TGCAGTGCTCAGGGTCCCTACGAGCAGTACTTC

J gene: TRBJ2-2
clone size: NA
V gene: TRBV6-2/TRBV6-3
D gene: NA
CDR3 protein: CASSGGSGELFF
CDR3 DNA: TGTGCCAGCAGCGGGGGTTCCGGGGAGCTGTTTTTT

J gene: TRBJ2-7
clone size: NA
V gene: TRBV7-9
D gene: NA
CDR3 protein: CASSLSGTSSYEQYF
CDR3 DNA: TGTGCCAGCAGCTTATCCGGAACGAGCTCCTACGAGCAGTACTTC

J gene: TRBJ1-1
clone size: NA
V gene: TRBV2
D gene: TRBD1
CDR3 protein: CASGGQEYTEAFF
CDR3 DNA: TGTGCCAGCGGGGGACAGGAATACACTGAAGCTTTCTTT

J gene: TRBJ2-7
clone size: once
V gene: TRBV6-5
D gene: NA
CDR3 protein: CASSYSRGHEQYF
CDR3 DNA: TGTGCCAGCAGTTACTCCAGGGGACACGAGCAGTACTTC

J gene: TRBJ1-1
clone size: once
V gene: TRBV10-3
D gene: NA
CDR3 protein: CATPGDTEAFF
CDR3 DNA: TGTGCCACCCCGGGGGACACTGAAGCTTTCTTT

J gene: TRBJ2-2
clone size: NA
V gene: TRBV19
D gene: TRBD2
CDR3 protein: CASRRGLAGFGELFF
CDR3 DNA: TGTGCCAGTAGGAGGGGACTAGCGGGATTCGGGGAGCTGTTTTTT

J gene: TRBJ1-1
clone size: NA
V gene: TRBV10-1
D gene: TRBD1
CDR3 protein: CASSESTGVGAFF
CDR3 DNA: TGCGCCAGCAGTGAGTCGACAGGGGTGGGCGCTTTCTTT

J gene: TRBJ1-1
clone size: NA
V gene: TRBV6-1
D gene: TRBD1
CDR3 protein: CASSEAPSGGTEAFF
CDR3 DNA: TGTGCCAGCAGTGAAGCGCCTTCAGGGGGGACTGAAGCTTTCTTT

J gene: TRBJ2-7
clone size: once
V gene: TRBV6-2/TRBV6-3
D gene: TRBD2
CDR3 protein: CASSYTRAGGPREQYF
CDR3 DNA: TGTGCCAGCAGTTACACCCGAGCGGGAGGGCCACGCGAGCAGTACTTC

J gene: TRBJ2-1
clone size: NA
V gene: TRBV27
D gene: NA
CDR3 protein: CASSLAGSYNEQFF
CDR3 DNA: TGTGCCAGCAGTTTAGCGGGATCATACAATGAGCAGTTCTTC

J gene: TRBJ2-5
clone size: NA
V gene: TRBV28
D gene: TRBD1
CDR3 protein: CASTMGRGRSETQYF
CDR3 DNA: TGTGCCAGCACCATGGGCAGGGGGCGATCCGAGACCCAGTACTTC

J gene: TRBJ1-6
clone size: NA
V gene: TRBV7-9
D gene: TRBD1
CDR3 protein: CASSLSGTGLAPLHF
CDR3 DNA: TGTGCCAGCAGCTTATCCGGGACAGGGCTAGCACCCCTCCACTTT

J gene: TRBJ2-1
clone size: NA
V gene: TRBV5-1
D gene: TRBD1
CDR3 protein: CASSWGQGVYNEQFF
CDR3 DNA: TGCGCCAGCAGCTGGGGACAGGGGGTCTACAATGAGCAGTTCTTC

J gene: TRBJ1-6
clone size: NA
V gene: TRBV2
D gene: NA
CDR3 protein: CASSTDWSPLHF
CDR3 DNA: TGTGCCAGCAGTACTGATTGGTCACCCCTCCACTTT

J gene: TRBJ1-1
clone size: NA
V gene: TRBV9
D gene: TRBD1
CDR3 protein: CASSVAPGQGLGNTEAFF
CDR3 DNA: TGTGCCAGCAGCGTAGCTCCGGGACAGGGCTTAGGGAACACTGAAGCTTTCTTT

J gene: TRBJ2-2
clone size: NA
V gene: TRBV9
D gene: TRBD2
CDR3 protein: CASSVSGAYTGELFF
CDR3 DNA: TGTGCCAGCAGCGTCAGCGGGGCATACACCGGGGAGCTGTTTTTT

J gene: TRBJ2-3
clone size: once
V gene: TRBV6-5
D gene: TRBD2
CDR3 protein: CASRRGGHGTDTQYF
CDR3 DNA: TGTGCCAGCAGGCGGGGGGGCCACGGCACAGATACGCAGTATTTT

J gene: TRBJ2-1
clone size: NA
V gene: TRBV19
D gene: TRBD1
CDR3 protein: CASGTGLGNEQFF
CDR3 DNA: TGTGCCAGTGGGACAGGCCTAGGAAATGAGCAGTTCTTC

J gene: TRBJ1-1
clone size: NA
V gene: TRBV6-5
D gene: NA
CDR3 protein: CASSYDRNTEAFF
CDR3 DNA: TGTGCCAGCAGTTACGACAGGAACACTGAAGCTTTCTTT

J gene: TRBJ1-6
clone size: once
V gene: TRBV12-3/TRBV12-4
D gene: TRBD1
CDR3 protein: CASSGQDNSPLHF
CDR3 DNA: TGTGCCAGCAGTGGACAGGATAATTCACCCCTCCACTTT

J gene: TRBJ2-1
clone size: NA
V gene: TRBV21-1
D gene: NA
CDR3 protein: CASSIGKAGEGNNEQFF
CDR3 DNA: TGTGCCAGCAGCATTGGAAAAGCGGGAGAGGGGAACAATGAGCAGTTCTTC

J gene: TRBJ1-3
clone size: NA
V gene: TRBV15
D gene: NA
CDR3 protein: CATSRVGSSGNTIYF
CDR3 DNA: TGTGCCACCAGCAGAGTTGGGAGCTCTGGAAACACCATATATTTT